This TCR beta chain was recorded in a study of T cell responses to AZD1222 COVID-19 vaccine. Study-level points and caveats: Among spike-specific TCRs, nearly half reportedly target unmutated variant regions. All repertoire sampling was performed exclusively after the peak T cell response.

The V gene's germline CDR1 is KGHSH and CDR2 LQKENI. Deletions cut 6 bases from V and 6 bases from J, with 12 bases between. This CDR3 comprises 13 residues. Assay used: immunoSEQ multiplex PCR; TCRdb lists only in-frame clones, some missing. The table includes about 100,000 clones, approximately 90% detected once. Turning to this clone: The antigen is undetermined.

The gene calls are TRBV18 and TRBJ2-1, with D possibly TRBD2 on 6 matching bases. The sequence derives from an adult who received the AZD1222 COVID-19 vaccine. The sequencing used peripheral blood, collected 28 days after the second AZD1222 dose. DNA of the CDR3: TGTGCCAGCTCCGCGGGATCGGGCAATGAGCAGTTCTTC. It translates to CASSAGSGNEQFF.